This is a list of T cell receptor beta chains from one sample in a study of OX40 agonist ivuxolimab in advanced cancers. The assay was immunoSEQ multiplex PCR, and TCRdb's table has in-frame clones only and misses some. The profile covers tens of thousands of clones, with approximately 84% appearing a single time and roughly 36% taken by the ten largest. The sample consisted of CD4+ or CD8+ T cells sorted from blood, taken in a trial of the OX40 agonist ivuxolimab. These receptor sequences come from an adult with an advanced solid tumor such as melanoma, head and neck, liver or kidney cancer. Each CDR3 is given with its conserved first and last residue. The order of the fields is D gene, J gene, clone size, V gene, CDR3 protein, CDR3 DNA. D genes are given only for firm matches. Clone size is shown for a subset of rows, as once, few, many or a class of expanded clone.

TRBD1,TRBJ1-1,NA,TRBV7-9,CASSLPGGEYAFF,TGTGCCAGCAGCTTACCAGGGGGCGAGTATGCTTTCTTT
NA,TRBJ1-5,once,TRBV2,CASSEGGNNQPQHF,TGTGCCAGCAGTGAAGGCGGGAACAATCAGCCCCAGCATTTT
NA,TRBJ1-1,NA,TRBV11-2,CASSLSTSSNTEAFF,TGTGCCAGCAGCTTGAGTACATCCTCGAACACTGAAGCTTTCTTT
TRBD2,TRBJ2-3,NA,TRBV6-5,CASSYSRTSGTDTQYF,TGTGCCAGCAGTTACTCCCGGACTAGCGGAACAGATACGCAGTATTTT
NA,TRBJ2-3,NA,TRBV7-3,CASSQDSYRAGTDTQYF,TGCGCCAGCAGCCAAGATTCTTACAGGGCTGGCACAGATACGCAGTATTTT
TRBD2,TRBJ2-6,NA,TRBV7-3,CASSLLAGGSSGANVLTF,TGTGCCAGCAGCTTACTAGCGGGAGGATCCTCTGGGGCCAACGTCCTGACTTTC
NA,TRBJ2-1,NA,TRBV2,CASTRSGHNEQFF,TGTGCCAGCACACGATCCGGCCACAATGAGCAGTTCTTC
TRBD2,TRBJ2-7,NA,TRBV6-5,CASSYGASGGNEQYF,TGTGCCAGCAGTTACGGGGCTAGCGGGGGGAACGAGCAGTACTTC
NA,TRBJ2-2,few,TRBV7-9,CASSLPGAGELFF,TGTGCCAGCAGCTTACCGGGGGCCGGGGAGCTGTTTTTT
TRBD1,TRBJ2-7,few,TRBV5-1,CASTRGQGSSYEQYF,TGCGCCAGCACCCGAGGACAGGGAAGCTCCTACGAGCAGTACTTC
NA,TRBJ2-2,NA,TRBV6-5,CASCWRATGELFF,TGTGCCAGCTGTTGGCGGGCCACCGGGGAGCTGTTTTTT
TRBD1,TRBJ2-2,NA,TRBV10-2,CASSGQGGVTGELFF,TGCGCCAGCAGCGGACAGGGGGGCGTCACCGGGGAGCTGTTTTTT
TRBD1,TRBJ2-1,NA,TRBV4-1,CASSQEAGTASSYNEQFF,TGCGCCAGCAGCCAAGAAGCTGGGACAGCAAGCTCCTACAATGAGCAGTTCTTC
NA,TRBJ1-1,NA,TRBV30,CAWVRAVGDTEAFF,TGTGCCTGGGTGAGGGCGGTGGGGGACACTGAAGCTTTCTTT
TRBD2,TRBJ2-1,NA,TRBV28,CASSLLAGDYEQFF,TGTGCCAGCAGTTTACTAGCGGGAGACTATGAGCAGTTCTTC
TRBD2,TRBJ2-1,NA,TRBV7-8,CASSLENRGVPYNEQFF,TGTGCCAGCAGCTTAGAAAATCGGGGGGTCCCCTACAATGAGCAGTTCTTC
TRBD1,TRBJ2-7,NA,TRBV27,CASSLRQGASEQYF,TGTGCCAGCAGTTTAAGACAGGGGGCGAGCGAGCAGTACTTC
TRBD2,TRBJ2-2,NA,TRBV7-9,CASSLTLAGGEAGELFF,TGTGCCAGCAGCTTAACTCTAGCGGGAGGAGAAGCCGGGGAGCTGTTTTTT
TRBD2,TRBJ2-3,NA,TRBV7-9,CASSVPGLAGADTQYF,TGTGCCAGCAGCGTTCCGGGACTAGCGGGAGCAGATACGCAGTATTTT
NA,TRBJ2-7,NA,TRBV27,CASSSRQWGSYEQYF,TGTGCCAGCAGTTCACGACAATGGGGCTCCTACGAGCAGTACTTC
TRBD1,TRBJ2-3,NA,TRBV6-6,CASSYSRGGADTQYF,TGTGCCAGCAGTTACTCGAGAGGGGGCGCAGATACGCAGTATTTT
TRBD2,TRBJ2-1,NA,TRBV9,CASSVGRLAGDEQFF,TGTGCCAGCAGCGTTGGTCGACTAGCGGGAGATGAGCAGTTCTTC
TRBD1,TRBJ2-1,few,TRBV9,CASSPWTGDNEQFF,TGTGCCAGCAGCCCCTGGACAGGGGACAATGAGCAGTTCTTC
NA,TRBJ2-7,NA,TRBV5-4,CASSQDSYEQYF,TGTGCCAGCAGCCAAGACTCCTACGAGCAGTACTTC
TRBD2,TRBJ2-7,NA,TRBV9,CASSVGSGAAYEQYF,TGTGCCAGCAGCGTAGGTAGCGGGGCCGCCTACGAGCAGTACTTC
NA,TRBJ2-7,NA,TRBV7-6,CASSLAGTPSSYEQYF,TGTGCCAGCAGCTTAGCCGGGACACCGAGCTCCTACGAGCAGTACTTC
NA,TRBJ2-1,NA,TRBV2,CASSNPTGIGSNEQFF,TGTGCCAGCAGTAACCCCACAGGGATCGGGAGCAATGAGCAGTTCTTC
TRBD1,TRBJ2-7,NA,TRBV27,CASSPDRVHYEQYF,TGTGCCAGCAGTCCCGACAGGGTACACTACGAGCAGTACTTC
TRBD2,TRBJ2-1,NA,TRBV27,CASSRGGGLYNEQFF,TGTGCCAGCAGCCGGGGGGGAGGGCTGTACAATGAGCAGTTCTTC
NA,TRBJ2-5,NA,TRBV20-1,CSARGRPTQYF,TGCAGTGCTAGAGGTCGACCGACCCAGTACTTC
TRBD2,TRBJ2-5,NA,TRBV28,CASSLSGLANPWEETQYF,TGTGCCAGCAGTTTATCGGGACTAGCGAATCCTTGGGAGGAGACCCAGTACTTC
TRBD2,TRBJ2-3,NA,TRBV11-1,CASSQGGLADTDTQYF,TGTGCCAGCAGCCAAGGGGGACTAGCGGACACAGATACGCAGTATTTT
TRBD1,TRBJ2-3,NA,TRBV6-4,CASSGTTGPPVTDTQYF,TGTGCCAGCAGTGGAACGACAGGGCCACCCGTCACAGATACGCAGTATTTT
NA,TRBJ2-5,NA,TRBV7-9,CASSLLAEETQYF,TGTGCCAGCAGCTTATTGGCGGAAGAGACCCAGTACTTC
TRBD1,TRBJ2-1,NA,TRBV6-5,CASSYGDRGIEQFF,TGTGCCAGCAGTTACGGGGACAGGGGTATTGAGCAGTTCTTC
NA,TRBJ2-7,NA,TRBV7-9,CASSLVEGSGLSYEQYF,TGTGCCAGCAGCTTAGTAGAGGGTAGCGGATTATCCTACGAGCAGTACTTC
NA,TRBJ2-1,few,TRBV12-2,CASRADRGGEQFF,TGTGCAAGTCGCGCCGACAGGGGCGGTGAGCAGTTCTTC